This T cell receptor beta chain originates from a study of cytomegalovirus exposure and HLA in healthy donors listed by TCRdb under 2017. For context, the study as a whole: According to an earlier analysis of several hundred of the donors, about 190 million T cells yielded some 110 million unique TCR beta sequences and less than 300 Gb of sequence data. Of the roughly 400 genotyped donors, over 65% fell in the genetic ancestry cluster associated with self-reported Caucasian donors. To predict cytomegalovirus infection status, the study combined high-throughput TCR immunosequencing, statistical association of individual TCRs with disease status, and machine learning. Among 398 genotyped donors of the cohort, an average of roughly 240,000 unique TCR beta nucleotide sequences were sequenced per donor, around 20% of them non-productive. Rather than drawing on any new phenotypic data, the later analysis identified candidate immune exposures from TCR beta sequences and the way those sequences occurred across donors. A later analysis re-analyzed previously published TCR beta repertoires from approximately 700 donors and added high-resolution HLA genotyping to study TCR occurrence patterns. Genome-wide SNP genotypes for about three fifths of the roughly 700 donors were used in a later genetic analysis, which treated that subset as a discovery cohort. Typing coverage differed by locus: A, B, C, DRB1 and DQB1 were typed in about 620-640 donors, DQA1 in 500 to 550, DPA1 in 600 to 610, and DPB1 in roughly 450. In addition to the first cohort of hundreds of subjects, a separate validation cohort of approximately 130 different subjects was used. The study aimed to test whether signatures of past pathogen exposure could be identified by cataloging public T cell receptors. To decide whether each TCR beta V gene segment behaved as functional or pseudogenic, an earlier analysis of some 540 of the donors relied on high-throughput TCR beta sequencing. An early release that covered some 640 HLA-typed donors contained 300 to 350 gigabases of sequencing data and 75 million to 100 million unique TCR sequences. HLA typing covered class I and class II loci at four-digit resolution. A few DR-DQ haplotypes were handled as single units for association and clustering because linkage in the cohort was strong. All discovery cohort repertoires had been generated using a single sequencing platform. Alongside the repertoire data, information on donor age, sex, ethnicity and CMV serostatus was compiled. The study profiled the T cell repertoires of 500 to 800 subjects by immunosequencing and related them to cytomegalovirus serostatus.

The cysteine opens and the phenylalanine closes a CDR3 of 17 amino acids. Only CDR3 DNA remains: 51 bases, in frame from the first base. CDR1 and CDR2 (SEHNR, FQNEAQ) derive from the germline V gene (reference sequence). Trimmed from V: 0 bases; trimmed from J: 4 bases; junction bases lacking a gene match: 5. What the work shows at the level of the full study, not this receptor alone: Immune exposure information for the cohort was limited to CMV serostatus. V-gene and J-gene trimming of TCR beta chains was associated with a missense DCLRE1C variant in a later genetic analysis, and the association was replicated in an independent cohort. In the study, some 160 TCR beta chains were listed as associated with cytomegalovirus. Several of the top co-occurrence clusters appeared to be linked to parvovirus B19, influenza, CMV and Epstein-Barr virus, according to a later analysis. HLA typing was unavailable for some donors at each locus, so association tests used only the typed subset. A further reported finding was that TCR beta sequences accurately predicted the HLA-A and HLA-B alleles for most subjects in the first cohort. In an earlier analysis of around 500 of the donors, most TCR beta V segments appeared in productive rearrangements about 87% or about 30% of the time, broadly matching IMGT annotations. A few of the identified cytomegalovirus-associated TCR beta chains were confirmed in vitro to be specific for cytomegalovirus antigens. Specific HLA alleles were associated with 18,000 or so TCR beta sequences at a false discovery rate of 0.05 in a later analysis. Most TCR sequences were observed very rarely across donors, whereas some public TCRs were present in many individuals. Strong co-occurrence of HLA alleles, especially DR and DQ, made assigning TCR associations to individual alleles difficult. Compared with the roughly 720-donor mean, donors in an Asian-associated ancestry cluster had fewer N-insertions in productive TCRs, according to a later genetic analysis. Cytomegalovirus status was reported to be diagnosed by the classifier with high specificity and sensitivity in both the original and validation cohorts. In a later analysis, HLA-associated TCR beta chains were found to be more clonally expanded and to have lower generation probabilities than equally common non-associated chains. According to the authors, the approach could potentially be generalized to other disease states and immunological phenotypes. Presence/absence analyses assumed roughly uniform sequencing depth across donors, an assumption that may not hold. Some IMGT-functional V segments, including TRBV6-2 and TRBV6-3, could not be told apart with the 87-base-pair reads, so those segments were excluded. In this cohort, only TCR beta chains were sequenced, and detectable features were limited by the absence of alpha or paired-chain data. A group of highly shared sequence variants was considered likely to be a technical artifact of the sequencing pipeline. Linkage disequilibrium might explain the correlated functional status among segregating V segments, but an unknown experimental factor could not be ruled out. Because counts were too low, some 16 rarely observed V segments, including chromosome 9 orphons, were excluded from the earlier analysis of 587 of the donors. In a later analysis, TCR association rates were found to vary across HLA loci, with the most associated TCRs seen for DRB1 alleles and the fewest for HLA-C alleles. Most CMV-associated TCR beta chains appeared to be HLA-restricted in a later analysis, and the HLA associations seemed to be driven largely by CMV exposure.

The cohort consisted of some 730 healthy bone marrow donors. All cohort members were sampled while nominally healthy, although unrecorded immune exposures were likely present. The donor was CMV seropositive and belonged to the group of 250 to 300 seropositive cohort members. Every donor gave a peripheral blood sample, and the peripheral blood mononuclear cells from that sample were used for TCR beta sequencing. The Qiagen DNeasy Blood Extraction Kit was used to extract genomic DNA from the blood cell samples. On this clone: Its antigen target is currently unknown. No much larger clone is present one base from it, and per-base qualities are unavailable.

Library generation was performed with the immunoSEQ multiplex PCR assay. For the multiplex PCR, a mixture combining 60 forward primers for TCR Vbeta segments and 13 reverse primers for TCR Jbeta segments was used. The CDR3 region of rearranged TCR beta genes was amplified from genomic DNA by a multiplex PCR assay. The amplified TCR beta libraries were sequenced on the Illumina HiSeq System as 87-base-pair reads. The authors' analysis ran thus. Across the 500 to 850 repertoires, a later analysis counted some 80 million unique TCR beta chains, approximately 12 million of which were shared by at least two donors. To remove PCR and sequencing errors, raw reads were error-corrected and collapsed into unique sequences using a nearest-neighbor algorithm that merged closely related sequences. Alignment of CDR3 sequences to IMGT reference sequences was used to assign V, D and J gene segments. For a sequence to be retained, a match of at least six nucleotides to both a V gene segment and a J gene segment was required. Rearrangements were called productive when the CDR3 lacked stop codons and stayed in frame with V and J; all others were non-productive. Following IMGT convention, CDR3 was defined as the stretch from the second conserved V-encoded cysteine up to the conserved J-encoded phenylalanine. The earlier analysis of fewer than 750 of the donors excluded sequences that lacked an unambiguous match to a single V gene segment. In an earlier analysis of several hundred of the donors, V segments were called functional above 56.7% productive rearrangements and were called segregating when the between-donor standard deviation exceeded 5%. A statistical classification framework was built to diagnose cytomegalovirus status from the catalog of TCR beta chain sequences. A later analysis assigned V and J genes by comparing TCR nucleotide sequences with IMGT/GENE-DB human TR gene sequences. In a later analysis, CDR3 sequences and most-parsimonious VDJ recombination scenarios were assigned using the TCRdist pipeline. In a later analysis, each TCR beta chain was defined by its CDR3 amino acid sequence together with its V-gene family, and reads without a unique V-gene family were excluded. To address suspected cross-contamination and a sequencing artifact, a later analysis removed roughly 640 highly shared, low-generation-probability nucleotide sequences. A later analysis calculated a clonal expansion index for each public chain from normalized within-repertoire ranks of inferred template counts. A later analysis computed generation probabilities with a VDJ recombination model fitted to out-of-frame rearrangements, and checked the results against IGoR. Hypergeometric tests were used in a later analysis to score TCR-TCR, TCR-HLA and TCR-CMV co-occurrence, with a repertoire-size bias correction applied to the TCR pairs. False discovery rates were estimated in a later analysis by permuting HLA or CMV assignments 20 times. In a later analysis, co-occurring TCRs were grouped using DBSCAN, and TCRdist sequence similarity was added for clustering within HLA-allele-positive subsets. Co-occurrence clustering excluded repertoires with fewer than 30,000 or more than 120,000 public chains, plus five with anomalous nucleotide sharing. Drawn from immuneACCESS, this table holds only the in-frame rearrangements with V and J called that TCRdb kept. Clones are partly lost; checked studies trace under half to an unresolved V gene and leave the rest unexplained. V, J and clone size derive from that table, while D and trimming were established from the DNA sequence. This sample lists fewer than 150,000 clones; roughly 71% were detected once. Together, the top ten hold approximately 5% of the sample.

The chain is encoded by TRBV7-9 joined to TRBJ2-1; TRBD2 matches 11 bases in the middle. The sequenced sample was PBMCs. The sequence came from a woman aged 45-65 years in good health and CMV-seropositive. The base sequence is TGTGCCAGCAGCTTAGCCTTACTAGCGGGGGTGTACAATGAGCAGTTCTTC. The resulting protein is CASSLALLAGVYNEQFF.